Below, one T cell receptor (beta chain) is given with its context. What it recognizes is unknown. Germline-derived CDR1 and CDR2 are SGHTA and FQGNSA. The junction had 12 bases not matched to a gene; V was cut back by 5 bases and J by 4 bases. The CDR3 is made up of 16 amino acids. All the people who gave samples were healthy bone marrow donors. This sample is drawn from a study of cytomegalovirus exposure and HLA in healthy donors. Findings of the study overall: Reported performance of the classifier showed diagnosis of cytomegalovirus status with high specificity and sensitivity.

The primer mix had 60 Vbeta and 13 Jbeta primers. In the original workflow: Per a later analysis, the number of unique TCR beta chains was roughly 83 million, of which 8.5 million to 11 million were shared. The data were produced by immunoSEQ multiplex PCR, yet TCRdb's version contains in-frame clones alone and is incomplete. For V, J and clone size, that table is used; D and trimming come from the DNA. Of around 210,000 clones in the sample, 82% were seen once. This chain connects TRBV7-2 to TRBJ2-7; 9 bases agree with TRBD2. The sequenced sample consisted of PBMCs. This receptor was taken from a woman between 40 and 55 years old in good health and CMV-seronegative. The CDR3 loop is CASSPARREGRYEQYF. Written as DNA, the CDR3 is TGTGCCAGCAGCCCGGCGAGGCGGGAGGGCCGATACGAGCAGTACTTC.